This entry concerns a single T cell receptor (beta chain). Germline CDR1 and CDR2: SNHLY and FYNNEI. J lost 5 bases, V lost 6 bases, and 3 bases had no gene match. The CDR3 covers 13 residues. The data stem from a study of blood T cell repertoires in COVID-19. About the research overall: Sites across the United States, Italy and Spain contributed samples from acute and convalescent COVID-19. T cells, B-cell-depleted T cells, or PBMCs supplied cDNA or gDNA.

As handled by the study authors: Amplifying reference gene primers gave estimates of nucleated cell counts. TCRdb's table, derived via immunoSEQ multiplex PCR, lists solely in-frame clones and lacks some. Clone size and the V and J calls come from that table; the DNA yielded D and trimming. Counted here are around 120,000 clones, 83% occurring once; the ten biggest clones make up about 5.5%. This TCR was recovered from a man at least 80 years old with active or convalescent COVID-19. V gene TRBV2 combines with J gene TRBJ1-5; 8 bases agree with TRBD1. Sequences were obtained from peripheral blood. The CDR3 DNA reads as TGTGCCAGCAGCGGACAGGGCGATCAGCCCCAGCATTTT. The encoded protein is CASSGQGDQPQHF.